Below are 8 T cell receptor beta chains sequenced from a single sample in a study of T-cell memory formation after mild COVID-19. TCRdb independently ran MiXCR on the 5' RACE reads; one entry per CDR3 protein. The sample holds about 260,000 distinct CDR3 sequences, 15% to 20% seen once. Sequenced input: PBMCs or a T cell subset sorted from them (not recorded which). These TCRs come from a man between 18 and 35 years old who had mild COVID-19 (a few samples of this study predate the infection). Cell type and time point are not known.

Comment on this clonotype: A junction boundary mismatches the germline segment, possibly from a read error. The J gene is TRBJ1-2, the V gene TRBV7-2, with D possibly matching TRBD1 (5 bases). Looked up from germline, CDR1 is SGHTA and CDR2 is FQGNSA. This CDR3 spans 10 amino acids. CDR3 nucleotides: TGTGCCAGCAGCTCGACAGCCCCAGATTTC. This translates into CASSSTAPDF.

This clonotype came up a few times. The rearrangement uses TRBV9 and TRBJ1-5; the D gene is possibly TRBD1 (5 bases). Trimming took 0 bases from V and 5 from J, leaving 12 bases between them. Germline V gives CDR1 SGDLS, CDR2 YYNGEE. The CDR3 length is 15 residues. CDR3 sequence: CASSVDGDGYQPQHF. CDR3 nucleotides: TGTGCCAGCAGCGTAGATGGGGACGGGTATCAGCCCCAGCATTTT.

This chain joins TRBV7-2 and TRBJ1-3; D possibly corresponds to TRBD1 (5 bases). Germline V CDR1 and CDR2: SGHTA, FQGNSA. The V gene lost 3 bases and the J gene lost 0 bases, with 9 bases spanning the gap. CDR3 length: 15 residues. CDR3 loop: CASSFGGNSGNTIYF. The CDR3 coding sequence is TGTGCCAGCAGCTTTGGGGGAAACTCTGGAAACACCATATATTTT.

In its sample, this clonotype was seen a few times. The rearrangement uses TRBV7-2 and TRBJ1-1; 11 bases fit TRBD1. In germline, CDR1 is SGHTA, CDR2 FQGNSA. V trimming: 1 base; J trimming: 4 bases; junction bases outside the gene matches: 2. The CDR3 contains 15 residues. The CDR3 loop reads CASSLGTGGLTEAFF. In DNA, the CDR3 is TGTGCCAGCAGCTTAGGGACAGGGGGCCTCACTGAAGCTTTCTTT.

The genes are TRBV7-2 and TRBJ1-5, with a tentative D call TRBD1 (5 bases). Trimming cost V 6 bases and J 6 bases, with 15 bases left between them. This CDR3 comprises 14 residues. The germline V gene has CDR1 SGHTA and CDR2 FQGNSA. The CDR3 DNA sequence: TGTGCCAGCAGATCGGAGGGGTCGAGTCAGCCCCAGCATTTT. As protein: CASRSEGSSQPQHF.

This clonotype was counted between two and nine times. The V gene is TRBV7-2, the J gene TRBJ2-5; D remains unclear. CDR3 size: 13 residues. Germline-derived CDR1 and CDR2 are SGHTA and FQGNSA. Trimming removed 7 bases at V and 0 bases at J, with 9 bases between. In DNA form, the CDR3 reads TGTGCCAGCACCGAGATGTACCAAGAGACCCAGTACTTC. It translates to CASTEMYQETQYF.

The chain links TRBV5-1 to TRBJ2-7, with TRBD2 identical over 8 bases. This CDR3 is built from 14 residues. Unmatched junction bases numbered 9, after V lost 4 bases and J lost 6 bases. The germline CDR1 and CDR2 sequences are SGHRS and YFSETQ. CDR3: CASSLRNRGGEQYF. The CDR3 DNA follows: TGCGCCAGCAGCCTCAGGAACCGGGGGGGCGAGCAGTACTTC. Based on the CDR3 plus reference TRBV5-1 and TRBJ2-7, the full variable domain is KAGVTQTPRYLIKTRGQQVTLSCSPISGHRSVSWYQQTPGQGLQFLFEYFSETQRNKGNFPGRFSGRQFSNSRSEMNVSTLELGDSALYLCASSLRNRGGEQYFGPGTRLTVT.

The rearrangement joins TRBV5-1 to TRBJ2-6; D gene ambiguous. The germline CDR1 and CDR2 sequences are SGHRS and YFSETQ. The CDR3 sequence is 13 residues long. The V end was cut by 1 base, the J end by 4 bases, with 3 bases between. For the CDR3, the DNA is TGCGCCAGCAGCTTGAAGGGGGCCAACGTCCTGACTTTC. This encodes CASSLKGANVLTF.